This T cell receptor beta chain was recovered during a study of CD8 T cells in ankylosing spondylitis. The sample holds many counts of this clonotype. What it binds is unknown. With 4 bases clipped from V and 0 bases from J, the junction kept 9 bases outside the gene matches. This CDR3 is 18 amino acids long. Germline CDR1 reads KGHDR; CDR2 reads SFDVKD. Quantitative barcoded 5'-RACE was used to prepare TCR beta libraries. Each CDR3 protein gets one entry after TCRdb re-called the 5' RACE reads with MiXCR. The sample includes 450,000 to 550,000 distinct CDR3 sequences, about 5% of them seen just once. Overall study results and limits: Reportedly, significant enrichment of disease-linked clones occurred in matched ankylosing spondylitis synovial fluid. Peripheral blood samples showed relatively rare disease-linked clones, and these clones were CD8+. The study identified a TCR beta motif of under ten highly homologous variants that appeared characteristic of ankylosing spondylitis blood. Some of the motif variants had earlier been found in reactive arthritis patients' fluid and blood.

The genes are TRBV24-1 and TRBJ2-2, with 8 bases identical to TRBD1. Sequencing used blood, either unsorted or a sorted T cell fraction (not recorded which). This clonotype was sampled from a male donor with ankylosing spondylitis. CDR3 bases: TGTGCCACCAGTGAGAGACAGGGGACCTCATCGAACACCGGGGAGCTGTTTTTT. This codes for CATSERQGTSSNTGELFF.